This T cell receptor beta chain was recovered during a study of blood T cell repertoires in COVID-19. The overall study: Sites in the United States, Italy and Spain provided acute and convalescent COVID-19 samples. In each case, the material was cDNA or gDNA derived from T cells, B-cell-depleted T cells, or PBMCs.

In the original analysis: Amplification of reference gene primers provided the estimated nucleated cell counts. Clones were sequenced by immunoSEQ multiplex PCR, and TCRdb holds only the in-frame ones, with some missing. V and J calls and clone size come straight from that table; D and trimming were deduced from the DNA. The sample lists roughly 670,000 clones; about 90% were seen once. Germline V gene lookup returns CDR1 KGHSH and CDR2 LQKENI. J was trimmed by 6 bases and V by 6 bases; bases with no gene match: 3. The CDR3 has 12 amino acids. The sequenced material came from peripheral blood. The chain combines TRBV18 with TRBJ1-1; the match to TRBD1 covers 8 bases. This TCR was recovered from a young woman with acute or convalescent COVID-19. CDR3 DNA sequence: TGTGCCAGCTCGGAACAGGGGGCTGAAGCTTTCTTT. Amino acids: CASSEQGAEAFF.